This TCR beta chain was documented in a study of T cells in Graves' hyperthyroidism and ophthalmopathy. Germline lookup yields CDR1 MNHNS and CDR2 SASEGT. This CDR3 has 16 residues. V was cut by 2 bases and J by 5 bases, with 16 bases left in between. Findings and caveats of the study: A model of 13 V-J features distinguished ophthalmopathy from stable hyperthyroidism.

Using RNA transcripts as the source, TCR beta CDR3 regions were amplified. HTBI primers were the set used in a first-round RT-PCR of the TCR CDR3. TCRdb passed the multiplex PCR reads through MiXCR, listing each CDR3 protein once. The sample holds some 510,000 distinct CDR3 sequences, less than 25% seen once. About this clonotype itself: Its antigen is still unknown.

The sample consisted of blood. The chain couples TRBV6-1 to TRBJ1-5; D is ambiguous. This receptor was identified in a man between 18 and 29 years old with Graves' hyperthyroidism. In DNA form, the CDR3 reads TGTGCCAGCAGTGAAATGGAGGGTGTCGGGGATCAGCCCCAGCATTTT. It encodes CASSEMEGVGDQPQHF.